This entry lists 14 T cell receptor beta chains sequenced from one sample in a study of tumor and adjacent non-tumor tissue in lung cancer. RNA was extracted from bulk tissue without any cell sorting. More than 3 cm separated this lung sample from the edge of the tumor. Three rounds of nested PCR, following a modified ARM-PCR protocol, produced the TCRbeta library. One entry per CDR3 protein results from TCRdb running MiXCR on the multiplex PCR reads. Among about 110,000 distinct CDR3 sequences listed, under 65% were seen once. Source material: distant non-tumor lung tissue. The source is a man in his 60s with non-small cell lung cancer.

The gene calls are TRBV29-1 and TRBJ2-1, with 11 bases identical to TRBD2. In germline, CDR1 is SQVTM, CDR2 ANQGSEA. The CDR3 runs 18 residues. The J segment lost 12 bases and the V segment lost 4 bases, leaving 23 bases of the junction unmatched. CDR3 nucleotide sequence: TGCAGCGTTGGAGGCTTGGGCTTTAGCGGGAGGGCTTACAGTGTGCAGTTCTTC. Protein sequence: CSVGGLGFSGRAYSVQFF.

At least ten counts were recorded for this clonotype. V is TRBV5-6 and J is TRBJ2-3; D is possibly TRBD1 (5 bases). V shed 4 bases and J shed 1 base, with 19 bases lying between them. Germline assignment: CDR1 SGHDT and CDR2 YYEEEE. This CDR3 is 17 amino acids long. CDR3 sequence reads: CASSPTSSQGRTDTQYF. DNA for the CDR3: TGTGCCAGCAGCCCGACATCCTCCCAGGGTCGCACAGATACGCAGTATTTT.

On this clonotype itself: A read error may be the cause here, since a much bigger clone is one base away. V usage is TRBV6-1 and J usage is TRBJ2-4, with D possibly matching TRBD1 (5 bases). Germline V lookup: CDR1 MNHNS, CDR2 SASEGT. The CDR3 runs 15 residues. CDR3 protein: CASSEAGGATNIKYF. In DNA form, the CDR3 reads TGTGCCAGCAGTGAAGCGGGTGGGGCAACAAACATTAAGTACTTC.

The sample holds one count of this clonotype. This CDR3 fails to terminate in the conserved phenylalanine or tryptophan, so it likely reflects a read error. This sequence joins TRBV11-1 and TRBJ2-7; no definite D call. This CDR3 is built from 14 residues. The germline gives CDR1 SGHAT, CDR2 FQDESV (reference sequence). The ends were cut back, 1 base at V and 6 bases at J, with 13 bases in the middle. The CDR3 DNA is TGTGCCAGCAGCTTAGAGGAGATCTTCTCCGAGCAGTACTTA. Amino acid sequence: CASSLEEIFSEQYL.

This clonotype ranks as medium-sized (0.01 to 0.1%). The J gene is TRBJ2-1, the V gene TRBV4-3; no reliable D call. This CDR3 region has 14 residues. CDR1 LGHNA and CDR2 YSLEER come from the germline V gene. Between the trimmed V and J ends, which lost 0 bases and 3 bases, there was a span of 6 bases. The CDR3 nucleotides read TGCGCCAGCAGCCAAGATACAAGCTACAATGAGCAGTTCTTC. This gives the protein CASSQDTSYNEQFF.

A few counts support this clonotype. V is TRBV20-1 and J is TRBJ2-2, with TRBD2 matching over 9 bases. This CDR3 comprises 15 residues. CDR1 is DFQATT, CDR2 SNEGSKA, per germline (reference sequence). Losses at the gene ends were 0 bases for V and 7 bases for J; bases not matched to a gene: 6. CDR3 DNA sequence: TGCAGTGCTAGAGATCTAGCGGGATTGGGCGGGGAGCTGTTTTTT. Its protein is CSARDLAGLGGELFF.

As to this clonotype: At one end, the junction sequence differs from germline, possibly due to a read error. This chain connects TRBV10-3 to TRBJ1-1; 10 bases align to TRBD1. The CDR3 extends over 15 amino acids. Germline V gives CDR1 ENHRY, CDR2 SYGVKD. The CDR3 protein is CTISERGQGNTEASF. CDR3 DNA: TGTACCATCAGTGAGAGGGGACAGGGGAACACTGAAGCTTCCTTT.

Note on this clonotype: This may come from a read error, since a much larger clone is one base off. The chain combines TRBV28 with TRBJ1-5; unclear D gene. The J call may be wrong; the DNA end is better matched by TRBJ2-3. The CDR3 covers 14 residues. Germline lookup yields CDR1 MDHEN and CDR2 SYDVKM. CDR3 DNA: TGTGCCAGCAGTGCCCAGCGAGACAATCAGCCCCAGTATTTT. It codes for CASSAQRDNQPQYF.

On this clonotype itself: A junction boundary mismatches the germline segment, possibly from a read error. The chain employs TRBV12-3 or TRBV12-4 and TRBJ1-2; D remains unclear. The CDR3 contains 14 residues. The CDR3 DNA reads TGTGCCAGCAGCTATTACGTCAGGAAAAGAGGCTACACGTTC. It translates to CASSYYVRKRGYTF.

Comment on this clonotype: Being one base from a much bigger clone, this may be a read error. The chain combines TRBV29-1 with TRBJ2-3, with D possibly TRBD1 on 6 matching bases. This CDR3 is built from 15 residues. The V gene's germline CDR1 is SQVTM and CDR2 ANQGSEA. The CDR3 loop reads CGVEERARGTDAQYF. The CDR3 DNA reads TGCGGCGTTGAAGAAAGGGCCAGGGGCACAGATGCGCAGTATTTT.

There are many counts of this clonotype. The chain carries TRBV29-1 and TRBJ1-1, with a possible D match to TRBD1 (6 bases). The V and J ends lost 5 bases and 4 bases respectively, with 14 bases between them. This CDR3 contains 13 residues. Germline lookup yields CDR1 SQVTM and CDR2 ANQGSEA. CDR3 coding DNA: TGCAGCGTTCGGGGGCAGGGAGGCACTGAAGCTTTCTTT. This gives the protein CSVRGQGGTEAFF.

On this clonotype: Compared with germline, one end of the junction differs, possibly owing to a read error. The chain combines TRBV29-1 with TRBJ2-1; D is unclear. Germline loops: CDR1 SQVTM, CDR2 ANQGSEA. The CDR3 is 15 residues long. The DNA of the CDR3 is TGCAGGGTTGAACTGACTTTCCTCTCCTACAATGAGCAGTTCTTC. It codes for CRVELTFLSYNEQFF.

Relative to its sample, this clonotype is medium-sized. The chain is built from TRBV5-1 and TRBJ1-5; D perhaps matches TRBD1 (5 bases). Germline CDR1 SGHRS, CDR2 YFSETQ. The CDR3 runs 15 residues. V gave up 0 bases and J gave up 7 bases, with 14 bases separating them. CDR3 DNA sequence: TGCGCCAGCAGCTTGGATGTTGGGGGTAAGCAGCCCCAGCATTTT. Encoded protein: CASSLDVGGKQPQHF.

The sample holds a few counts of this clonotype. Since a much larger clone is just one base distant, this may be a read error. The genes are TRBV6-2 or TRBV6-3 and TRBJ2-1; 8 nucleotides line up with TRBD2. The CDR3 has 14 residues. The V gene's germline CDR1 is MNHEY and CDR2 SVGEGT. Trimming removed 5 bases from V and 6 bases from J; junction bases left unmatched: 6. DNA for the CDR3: TGTGCCAGCAGTAACCTCGGGACTAGCAATGAGCAGTTCTTC. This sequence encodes CASSNLGTSNEQFF.